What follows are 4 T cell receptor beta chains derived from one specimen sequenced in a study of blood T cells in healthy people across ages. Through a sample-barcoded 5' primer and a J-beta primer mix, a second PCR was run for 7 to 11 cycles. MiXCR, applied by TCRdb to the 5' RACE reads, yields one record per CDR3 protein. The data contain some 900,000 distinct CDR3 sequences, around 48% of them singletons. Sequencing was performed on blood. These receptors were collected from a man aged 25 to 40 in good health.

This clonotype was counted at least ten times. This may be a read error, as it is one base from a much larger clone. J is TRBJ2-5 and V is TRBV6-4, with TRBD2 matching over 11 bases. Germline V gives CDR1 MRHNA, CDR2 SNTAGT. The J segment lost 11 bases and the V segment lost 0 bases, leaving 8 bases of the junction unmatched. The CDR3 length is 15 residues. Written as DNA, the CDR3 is TGTGCCAGCAGTGACTCTAGCGGGGGGGCCAATGAGCAGTACTTC. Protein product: CASSDSSGGANEQYF.

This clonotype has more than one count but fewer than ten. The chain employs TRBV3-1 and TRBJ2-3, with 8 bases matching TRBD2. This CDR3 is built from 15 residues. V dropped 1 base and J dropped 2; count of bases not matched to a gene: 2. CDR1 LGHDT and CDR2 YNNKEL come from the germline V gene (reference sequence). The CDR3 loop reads CASSQGGGTTDTQYF. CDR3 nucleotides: TGTGCCAGCAGCCAAGGCGGGGGGACCACAGATACGCAGTATTTT.

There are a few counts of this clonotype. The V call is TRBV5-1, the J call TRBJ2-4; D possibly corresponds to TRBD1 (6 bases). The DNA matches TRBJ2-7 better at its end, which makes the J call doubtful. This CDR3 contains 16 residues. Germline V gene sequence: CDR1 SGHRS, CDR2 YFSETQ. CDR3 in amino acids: CASSLVTGTRVHEQYF. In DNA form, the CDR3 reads TGCGCCAGCAGCTTGGTGACAGGAACTAGAGTACACGAGCAGTACTTC.

The CDR3 nucleotides read TGTGCCAGCAGCTTATTCGGCGGAAGCACAGATACGCAGTATTTT. The encoded protein is CASSLFGGSTDTQYF. The chain employs TRBV11-2 and TRBJ2-3, with unresolved D. Per germline, CDR1 SGHAT and CDR2 FQNNGV. The CDR3 covers 15 residues. The V end was cut by 2 bases, the J end by 0 bases, with 9 bases between. The full variable domain, its missing parts supplied by reference TRBV11-2 and TRBJ2-3, is EAGVAQSPRYKIIEKRQSVAFWCNPISGHATLYWYQQILGQGPKLLIQFQNNGVVDDSQLPKDRFSAERLKGVDSTLKIQPAKLEDSAVYLCASSLFGGSTDTQYFGPGTRLTVL.